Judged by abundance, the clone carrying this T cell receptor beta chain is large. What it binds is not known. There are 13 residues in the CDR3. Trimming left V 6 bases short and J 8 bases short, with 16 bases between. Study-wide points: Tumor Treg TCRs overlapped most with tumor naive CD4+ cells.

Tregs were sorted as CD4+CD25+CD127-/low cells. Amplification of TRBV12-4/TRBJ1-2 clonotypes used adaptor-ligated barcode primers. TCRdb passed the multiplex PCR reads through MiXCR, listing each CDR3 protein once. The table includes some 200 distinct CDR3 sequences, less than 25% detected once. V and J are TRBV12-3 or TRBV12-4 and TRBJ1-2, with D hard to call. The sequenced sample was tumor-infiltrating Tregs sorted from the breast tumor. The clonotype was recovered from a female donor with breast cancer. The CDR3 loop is CASRPTEAVGYTF. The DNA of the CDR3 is TGTGCCAGCAGGCCGACCGAGGCGGTGGGCTACACCTTC.